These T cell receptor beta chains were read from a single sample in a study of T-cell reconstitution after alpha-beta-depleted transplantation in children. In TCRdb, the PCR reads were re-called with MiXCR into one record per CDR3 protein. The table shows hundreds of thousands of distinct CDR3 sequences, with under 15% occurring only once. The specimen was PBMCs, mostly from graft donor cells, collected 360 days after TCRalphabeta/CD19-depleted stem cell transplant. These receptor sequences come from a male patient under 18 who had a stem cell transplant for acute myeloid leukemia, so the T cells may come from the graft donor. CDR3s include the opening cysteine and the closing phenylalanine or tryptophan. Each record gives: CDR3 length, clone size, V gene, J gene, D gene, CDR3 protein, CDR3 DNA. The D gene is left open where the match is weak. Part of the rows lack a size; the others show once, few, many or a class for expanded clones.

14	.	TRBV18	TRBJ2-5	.	CASSLDILWETQYF	TGTGCCAGCTCACTAGACATTCTTTGGGAGACCCAGTACTTC
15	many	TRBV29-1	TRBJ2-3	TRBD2	CSARGASGMADTQYF	TGCAGCGCAAGAGGTGCCAGCGGGATGGCAGATACGCAGTATTTT
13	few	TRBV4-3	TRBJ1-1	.	CASSHTMNTEAFF	TGCGCCAGCAGCCATACTATGAACACTGAAGCTTTCTTT
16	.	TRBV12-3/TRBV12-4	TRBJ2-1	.	CASSLRDSSSYNEQFF	TGTGCCAGCAGTTTACGGGACTCGAGCTCCTACAATGAGCAGTTCTTC
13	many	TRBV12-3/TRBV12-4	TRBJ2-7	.	CASGTSGGYEQYF	TGTGCCAGCGGAACGAGCGGTGGCTACGAGCAGTACTTC
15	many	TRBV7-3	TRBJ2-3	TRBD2	CASSATSGVTDTQYF	TGTGCCAGCAGCGCGACTAGCGGAGTCACAGATACGCAGTATTTT
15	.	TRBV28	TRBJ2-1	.	CASSEPGFDYNEQFF	TGTGCCAGCAGTGAACCGGGATTCGACTACAATGAGCAGTTCTTC
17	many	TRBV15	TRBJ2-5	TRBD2	CATSSWTSGISWETQYF	TGTGCCACCAGCAGCTGGACTAGCGGGATTTCATGGGAGACCCAGTACTTC
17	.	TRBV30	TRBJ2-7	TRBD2	CALNTGTSGSLYYEQYF	TGTGCCTTGAATACCGGGACTAGCGGGAGTCTTTACTACGAGCAGTACTTC
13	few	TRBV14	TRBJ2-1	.	CASLGGVGNEQFF	TGTGCCAGCCTTGGAGGGGTCGGCAATGAGCAGTTCTTC
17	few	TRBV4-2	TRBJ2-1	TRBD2	CASSPGTSGFFDNEQFF	TGTGCCAGCAGCCCAGGCACTAGCGGGTTCTTCGACAATGAGCAGTTCTTC
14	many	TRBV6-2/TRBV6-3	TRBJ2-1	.	CATGREASYNEQFF	TGTGCCACTGGTAGGGAGGCCTCCTACAATGAGCAGTTCTTC
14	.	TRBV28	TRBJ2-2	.	CASSPSGFTGELFF	TGTGCCAGCAGTCCATCGGGGTTCACCGGGGAGCTGTTTTTT
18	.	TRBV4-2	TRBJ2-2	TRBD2	CASSQVSGGSQTTGELFF	TGTGCCAGCAGCCAAGTTTCGGGCGGGAGTCAAACAACCGGGGAGCTGTTTTTT
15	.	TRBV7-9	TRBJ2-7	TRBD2	CASSFGTSGSFEQYF	TGTGCCAGCAGCTTCGGGACTAGCGGGAGCTTCGAGCAGTACTTC
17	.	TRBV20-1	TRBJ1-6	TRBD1	CCARGVGQGASLTTLHF	TGCTGTGCTAGAGGGGTAGGACAGGGGGCTTCACTAACGACCCTCCACTTT
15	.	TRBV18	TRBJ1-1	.	CASTPLTALNTEAFF	TGTGCCAGCACCCCCCTGACAGCCCTGAACACTGAAGCTTTCTTT
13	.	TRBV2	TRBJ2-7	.	CASSERQIYEQYF	TGTGCCAGCAGTGAAAGACAGATCTACGAGCAGTACTTC
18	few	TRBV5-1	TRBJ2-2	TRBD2	CASSFFQLAGGDTGELFF	TGCGCCAGCAGCTTTTTTCAACTAGCGGGAGGGGACACCGGGGAGCTGTTTTTT
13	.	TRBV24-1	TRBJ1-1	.	CATSEGGNTEAFF	TGTGCCACCAGTGAAGGGGGGAACACTGAAGCTTTCTTT
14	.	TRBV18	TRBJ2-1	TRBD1	CASSPDRASNEQFF	TGTGCCAGCTCCCCGGACAGGGCCTCCAATGAGCAGTTCTTC
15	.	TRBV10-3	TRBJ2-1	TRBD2	CAISDPLAGDDEQFF	TGTGCCATCAGTGATCCTCTAGCGGGAGACGATGAGCAGTTCTTC
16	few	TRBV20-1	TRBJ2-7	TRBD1	CSAARPGTGVYYEQYF	TGCAGTGCTGCCCGGCCCGGGACAGGGGTTTACTACGAGCAGTACTTC
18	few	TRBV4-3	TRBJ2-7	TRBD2	CASSQVAGGGGPFHEQYF	TGCGCCAGCAGCCAAGTGGCCGGGGGGGGAGGGCCTTTCCACGAGCAGTACTTC
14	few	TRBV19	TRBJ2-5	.	CASSIVGSTETQYF	TGTGCCAGTAGTATAGTTGGGAGTACCGAGACCCAGTACTTC
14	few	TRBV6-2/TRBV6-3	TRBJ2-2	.	CASSRLERTGELFF	TGTGCCAGCAGCCGCTTAGAGAGAACCGGGGAGCTGTTTTTT
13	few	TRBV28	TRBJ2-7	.	CASSLFGGAEQYF	TGTGCCAGCAGTTTATTCGGGGGTGCCGAGCAGTACTTC
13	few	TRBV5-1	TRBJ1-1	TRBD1	CASSLQGYTEAFF	TGCGCCAGCAGCTTACAGGGGTACACTGAAGCTTTCTTT
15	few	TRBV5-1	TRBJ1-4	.	CASSLGTATNEKLFF	TGCGCCAGCAGCTTGGGGACGGCAACTAATGAAAAACTGTTTTTT